These T cell receptor beta chains were read from a single sample in a study of somatic mutations in cytotoxic T cells in rheumatoid arthritis. Profiling relied on immunoSEQ multiplex PCR, and the TCRdb table lists in-frame clones only, not all of them. The sample contains more than 10,000 clones, roughly four fifths of which appear only once. Sequenced sample: CD8+ T cells sorted from blood. The receptor source for this set is a woman aged 60-70 years in good health. The conserved cysteine and the conserved F or W are not part of the CDR3 here. Clone size is given for some rows only: seen once, a few or many times, or a class if the clone is expanded.

few	TRBV10-3	13	TRBJ2-1	AISEDRAVVNEQF
-	TRBV6-5	13	TRBJ1-2	ASSYFAGAGYGYT
medium-sized	TRBV28	16	TRBJ2-7	ASSLRLGGGTFNYEQY
medium-sized	TRBV7-9	17	TRBJ1-4	ASSAAPGTGRIGSEKLF
-	TRBV5-1	10	TRBJ2-1	ASSLGSDEQF
few	TRBV6-1	12	TRBJ2-1	ASSGLAGGHEQF
once	TRBV5-1	11	TRBJ2-7	ASSSNTGYEQY
-	TRBV27	12	TRBJ1-2	ASSLGAAGRGYT
-	TRBV6-5	11	TRBJ2-5	ASSEWTGQTQY
once	TRBV7-3	17	TRBJ2-5	ASSLRVAGSRGPEETQY
-	TRBV18	15	TRBJ2-3	ASSPETGAGGTDTQY
-	TRBV29-1	9	TRBJ1-3	SVVNRGTIY
once	TRBV7-3	13	TRBJ2-3	ASSSGRGSTDTQY
-	TRBV27	13	TRBJ2-7	ASRYSGGATYEQY
-	TRBV30	12	TRBJ1-2	AWSNTGANYGYT
-	TRBV27	13	TRBJ2-4	ASSPRGNAKNIQY
once	TRBV13	14	TRBJ1-3	ASSLDRLSSGNTIY
few	TRBV12-2	19	TRBJ1-4	ASRPVNFRDRVEFANEKLF
once	TRBV7-9	12	TRBJ2-2	ATHPQVNTGELF
-	TRBV19	11	TRBJ1-1	ASSIRTGSEAF
-	TRBV7-2	13	TRBJ2-1	ASSLRGGPYNEQF
-	TRBV28	12	TRBJ2-5	ASSSGSTSETQY
once	TRBV5-1	13	TRBJ2-1	ASTGAGGPYNEQF
-	TRBV9	13	TRBJ1-3	ASSASGARGNTIY
-	TRBV6-6	9	TRBJ2-1	ASRAADEQF
-	TRBV4-1	14	TRBJ2-1	ASSQAPGLPDNEQF
-	TRBV28	12	TRBJ2-1	ASSLDRIGGWQF
-	TRBV2	12	TRBJ1-5	ASSPGQGNQPQH
-	TRBV6-1	15	TRBJ1-2	ASSEDAISWGGWGYT
-	TRBV7-7	11	TRBJ2-5	ASSSRGQETQY
-	TRBV4-2	14	TRBJ2-1	ASSLGLDDSYNEQF
-	TRBV6-5	13	TRBJ2-5	ASSYAGGSQETQY
-	TRBV18	13	TRBJ2-1	ASSPSGTSVNEQF
few	TRBV14	12	TRBJ1-2	ASSQGLLNYGYT
-	TRBV10-3	15	TRBJ2-1	AISSTSGGAISDEQF
-	TRBV19	12	TRBJ1-5	ASSIEGGGQPQH
-	TRBV28	14	TRBJ2-5	ASSLGLQGMMQTQY